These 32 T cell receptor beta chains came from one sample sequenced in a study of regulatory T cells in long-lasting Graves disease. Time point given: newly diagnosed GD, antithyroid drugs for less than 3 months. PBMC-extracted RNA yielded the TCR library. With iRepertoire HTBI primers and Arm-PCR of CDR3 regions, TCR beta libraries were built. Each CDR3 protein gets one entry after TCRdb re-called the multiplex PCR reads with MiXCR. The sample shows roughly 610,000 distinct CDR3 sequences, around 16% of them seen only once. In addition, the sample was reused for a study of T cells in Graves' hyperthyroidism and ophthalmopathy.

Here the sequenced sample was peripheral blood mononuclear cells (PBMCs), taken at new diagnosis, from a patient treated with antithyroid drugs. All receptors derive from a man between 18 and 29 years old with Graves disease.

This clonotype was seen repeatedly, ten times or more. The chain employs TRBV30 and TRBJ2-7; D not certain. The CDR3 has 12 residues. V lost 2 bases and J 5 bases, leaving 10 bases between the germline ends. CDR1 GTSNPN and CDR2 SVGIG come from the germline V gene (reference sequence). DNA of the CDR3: TGTGCCTGGAGTTCCTCACGCCACGAGCAGTACTTC. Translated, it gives CAWSSSRHEQYF.

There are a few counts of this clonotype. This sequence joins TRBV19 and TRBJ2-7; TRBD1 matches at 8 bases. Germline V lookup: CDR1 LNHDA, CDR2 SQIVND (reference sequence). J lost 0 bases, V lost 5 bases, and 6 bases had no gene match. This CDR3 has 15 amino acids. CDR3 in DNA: TGTGCCAGTAGTTCCCAGGGGGCATCCTCCTACGAGCAGTACTTC. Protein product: CASSSQGASSYEQYF.

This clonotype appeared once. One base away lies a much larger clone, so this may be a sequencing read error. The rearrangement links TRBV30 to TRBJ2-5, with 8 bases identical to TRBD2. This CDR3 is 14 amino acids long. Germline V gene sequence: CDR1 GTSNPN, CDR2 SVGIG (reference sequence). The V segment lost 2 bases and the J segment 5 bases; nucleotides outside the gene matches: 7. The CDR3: CAWSHLAGSETQYF. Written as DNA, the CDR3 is TGTGCCTGGAGTCATCTAGCGGGCAGTGAGACCCAGTACTTC.

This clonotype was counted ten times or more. The CDR3 sequence is CASSPLGTEAFF. The CDR3 nucleotides are TGTGCCAGCAGCCCCCTTGGCACTGAAGCTTTCTTT. The V gene is TRBV11-2, the J gene TRBJ1-1; D gene ambiguous. Germline lookup yields CDR1 SGHAT and CDR2 FQNNGV. Between the trimmed V and J ends, which lost 5 bases and 4 bases, there was a span of 8 bases. The CDR3 covers 12 residues.

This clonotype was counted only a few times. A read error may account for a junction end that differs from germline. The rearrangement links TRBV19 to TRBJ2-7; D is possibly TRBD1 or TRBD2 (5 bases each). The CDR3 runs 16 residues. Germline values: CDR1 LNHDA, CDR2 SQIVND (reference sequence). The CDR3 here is CASCPGPILGTYGQYF. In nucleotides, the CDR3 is TGTGCCAGCTGCCCCGGACCCATCCTTGGGACCTACGGGCAGTACTTC.

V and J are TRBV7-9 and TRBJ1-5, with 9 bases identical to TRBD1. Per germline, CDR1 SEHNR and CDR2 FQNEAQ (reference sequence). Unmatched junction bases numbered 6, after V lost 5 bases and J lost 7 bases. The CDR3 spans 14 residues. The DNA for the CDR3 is TGTGCCAGCAGCCCCGGGACAGGGCGACAGCCCCAGCATTTT. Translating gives CASSPGTGRQPQHF.

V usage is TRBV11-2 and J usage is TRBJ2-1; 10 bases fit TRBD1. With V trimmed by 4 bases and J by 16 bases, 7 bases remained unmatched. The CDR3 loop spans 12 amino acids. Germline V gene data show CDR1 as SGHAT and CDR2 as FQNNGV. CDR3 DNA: TGTGCCAGCAGCTACCCAGGACAGGGGGTATTCTTC. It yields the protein CASSYPGQGVFF.

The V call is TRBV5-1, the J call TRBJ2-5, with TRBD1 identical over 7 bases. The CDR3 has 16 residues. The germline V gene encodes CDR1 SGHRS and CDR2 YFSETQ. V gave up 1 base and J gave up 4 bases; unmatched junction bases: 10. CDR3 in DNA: TGCGCCAGCAGCTTGTCTACAGGGGTGAGGGCAGAGACCCAGTACTTC. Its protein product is CASSLSTGVRAETQYF.

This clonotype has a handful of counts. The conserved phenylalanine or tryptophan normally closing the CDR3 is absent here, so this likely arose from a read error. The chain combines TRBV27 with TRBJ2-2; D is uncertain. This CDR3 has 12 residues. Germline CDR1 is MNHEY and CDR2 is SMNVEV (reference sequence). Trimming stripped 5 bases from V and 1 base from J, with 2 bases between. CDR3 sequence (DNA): TGTGCCAGCAGTCTGAACACCGGGGAGCTGTTTGTT. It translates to CASSLNTGELFV.

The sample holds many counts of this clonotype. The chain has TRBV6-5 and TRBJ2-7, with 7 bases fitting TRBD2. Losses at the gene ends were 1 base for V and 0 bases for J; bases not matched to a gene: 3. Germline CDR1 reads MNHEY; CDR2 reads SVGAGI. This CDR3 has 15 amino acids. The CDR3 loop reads CASSYYSGSSYEQYF. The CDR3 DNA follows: TGTGCCAGCAGTTACTATAGCGGGTCCTCCTACGAGCAGTACTTC.

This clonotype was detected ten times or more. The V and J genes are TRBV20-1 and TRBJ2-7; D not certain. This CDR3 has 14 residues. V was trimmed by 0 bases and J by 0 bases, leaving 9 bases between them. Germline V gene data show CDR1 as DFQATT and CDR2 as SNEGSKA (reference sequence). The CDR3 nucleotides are TGCAGTGCTAGAGATGTTCGCAGCTCCTACGAGCAGTACTTC. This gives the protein CSARDVRSSYEQYF.

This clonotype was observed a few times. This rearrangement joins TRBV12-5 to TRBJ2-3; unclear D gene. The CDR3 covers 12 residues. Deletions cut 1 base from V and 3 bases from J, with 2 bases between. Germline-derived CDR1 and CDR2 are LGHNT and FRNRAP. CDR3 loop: CASGLATDTQYF. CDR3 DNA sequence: TGTGCTAGTGGTTTGGCTACAGATACGCAGTATTTT.

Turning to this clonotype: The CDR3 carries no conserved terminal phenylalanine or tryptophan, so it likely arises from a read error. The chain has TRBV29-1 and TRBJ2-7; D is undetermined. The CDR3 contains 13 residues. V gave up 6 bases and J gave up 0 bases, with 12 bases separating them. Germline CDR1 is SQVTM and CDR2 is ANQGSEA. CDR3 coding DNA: TGCAGCGTCCGCAGTGGGGACTCCTACGAGCAGTACTCC. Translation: CSVRSGDSYEQYS.

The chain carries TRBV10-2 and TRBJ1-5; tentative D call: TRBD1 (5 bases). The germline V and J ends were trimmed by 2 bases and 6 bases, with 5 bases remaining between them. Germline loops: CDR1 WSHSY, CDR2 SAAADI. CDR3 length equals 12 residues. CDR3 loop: CASSERGQPQHF. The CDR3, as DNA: TGCGCCAGCAGTGAGAGGGGTCAGCCCCAGCATTTT.

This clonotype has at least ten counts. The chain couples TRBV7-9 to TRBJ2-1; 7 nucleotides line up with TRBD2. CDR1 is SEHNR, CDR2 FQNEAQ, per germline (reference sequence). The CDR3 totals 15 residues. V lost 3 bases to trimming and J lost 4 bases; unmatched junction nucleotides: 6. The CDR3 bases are TGTGCCAGCAGCTTCACGGGGGGACTTTACAATGAGCAGTTCTTC. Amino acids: CASSFTGGLYNEQFF. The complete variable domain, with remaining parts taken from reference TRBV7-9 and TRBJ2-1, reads DTGVSQNPRHKITKRGQNVTFRCDPISEHNRLYWYRQTLGQGPEFLTYFQNEAQLEKSRLLSDRFSAERPKGSFSTLEIQRTEQGDSAMYLCASSFTGGLYNEQFFGPGTRLTVL.

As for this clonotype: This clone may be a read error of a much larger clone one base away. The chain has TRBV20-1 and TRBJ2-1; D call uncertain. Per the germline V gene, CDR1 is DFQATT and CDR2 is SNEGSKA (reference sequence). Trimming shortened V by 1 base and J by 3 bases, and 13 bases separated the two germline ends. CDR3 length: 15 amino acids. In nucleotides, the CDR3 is TGCAGTGCTAGAGTGGGCTGGACCAGCTACAATGAGCAGTTCTTC. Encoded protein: CSARVGWTSYNEQFF.

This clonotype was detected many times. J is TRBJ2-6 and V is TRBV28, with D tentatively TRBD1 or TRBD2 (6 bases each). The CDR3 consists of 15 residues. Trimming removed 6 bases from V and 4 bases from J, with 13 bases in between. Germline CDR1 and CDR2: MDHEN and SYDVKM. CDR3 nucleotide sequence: TGTGCCAGCAGACCGGGGGCGCTCGGGGCCAACGTCCTGACTTTC. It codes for CASRPGALGANVLTF.

The CDR3 reads CASSQDTTACEQYF. CDR3 DNA sequence: TGTGCCAGCAGTCAGGACACCACCGCCTGCGAGCAGTACTTC. The J gene is TRBJ2-7, the V gene TRBV12-3 or TRBV12-4, with TRBD1 as a possible D gene (5 bases). Trimming left V 5 bases short and J 6 bases short, with 17 bases between. The CDR3 is made up of 14 amino acids.

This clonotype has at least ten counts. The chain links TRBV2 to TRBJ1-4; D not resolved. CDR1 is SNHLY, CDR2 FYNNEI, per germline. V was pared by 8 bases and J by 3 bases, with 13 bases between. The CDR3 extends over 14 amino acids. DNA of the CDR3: TGTGCCAGCCTTCCAAGGGCGGCTAATGAAAAACTGTTTTTT. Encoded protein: CASLPRAANEKLFF.

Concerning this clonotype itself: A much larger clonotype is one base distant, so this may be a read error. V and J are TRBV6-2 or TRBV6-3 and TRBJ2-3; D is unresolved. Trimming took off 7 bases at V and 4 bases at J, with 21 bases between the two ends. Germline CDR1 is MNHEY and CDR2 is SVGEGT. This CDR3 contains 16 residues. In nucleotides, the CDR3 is TGTGCCAGCACCCCGGCCGGAGCCGATATATCAGATACGCAGTATTTT. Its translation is CASTPAGADISDTQYF.

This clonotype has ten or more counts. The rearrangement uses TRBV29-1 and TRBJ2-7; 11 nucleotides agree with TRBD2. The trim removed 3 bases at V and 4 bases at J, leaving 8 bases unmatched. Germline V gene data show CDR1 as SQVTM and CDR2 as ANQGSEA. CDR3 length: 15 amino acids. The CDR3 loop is CSVERALAGVYEQYF. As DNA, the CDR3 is TGCAGCGTTGAGCGCGCACTAGCGGGAGTGTACGAGCAGTACTTC.

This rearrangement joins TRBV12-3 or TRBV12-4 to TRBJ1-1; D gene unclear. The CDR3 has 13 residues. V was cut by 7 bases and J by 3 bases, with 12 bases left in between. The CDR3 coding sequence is TGTGCCAGCACCCATGGGTGGGACACTGAAGCTTTCTTT. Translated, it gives CASTHGWDTEAFF.

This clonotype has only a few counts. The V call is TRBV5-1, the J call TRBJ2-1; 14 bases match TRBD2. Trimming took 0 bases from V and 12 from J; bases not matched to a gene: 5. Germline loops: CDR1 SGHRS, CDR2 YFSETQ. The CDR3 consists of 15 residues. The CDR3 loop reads CASSLEGTSGRGQFF. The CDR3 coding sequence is TGCGCCAGCAGCTTGGAAGGGACTAGCGGGAGAGGGCAGTTCTTC.

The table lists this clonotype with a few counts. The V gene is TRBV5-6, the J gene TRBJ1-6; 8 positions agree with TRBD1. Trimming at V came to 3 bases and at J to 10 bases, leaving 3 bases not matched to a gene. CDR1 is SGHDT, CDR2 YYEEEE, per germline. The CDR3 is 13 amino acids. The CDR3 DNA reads TGTGCCAGCAGCTACGGACAGGGATCACCCCTCCACTTT. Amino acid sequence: CASSYGQGSPLHF.

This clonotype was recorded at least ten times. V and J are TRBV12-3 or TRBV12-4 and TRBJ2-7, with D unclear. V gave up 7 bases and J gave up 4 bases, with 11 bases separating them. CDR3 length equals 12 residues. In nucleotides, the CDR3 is TGTGCCAGCACCACGGACCTTTACGAGCAGTACTTC. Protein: CASTTDLYEQYF.

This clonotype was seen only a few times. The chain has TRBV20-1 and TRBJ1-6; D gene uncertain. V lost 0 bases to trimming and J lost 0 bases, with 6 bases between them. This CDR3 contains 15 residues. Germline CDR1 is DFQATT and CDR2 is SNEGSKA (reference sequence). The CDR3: CSAREGSSYNSPLHF. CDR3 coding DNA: TGCAGTGCTAGAGAGGGTAGCTCCTATAATTCACCCCTCCACTTT.

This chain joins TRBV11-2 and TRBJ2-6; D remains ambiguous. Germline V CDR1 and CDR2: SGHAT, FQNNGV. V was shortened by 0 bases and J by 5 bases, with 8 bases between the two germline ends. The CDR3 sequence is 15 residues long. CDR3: CASSLELSRANVLTF. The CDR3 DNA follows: TGTGCCAGCAGCTTAGAGTTATCACGGGCCAACGTCCTGACTTTC.

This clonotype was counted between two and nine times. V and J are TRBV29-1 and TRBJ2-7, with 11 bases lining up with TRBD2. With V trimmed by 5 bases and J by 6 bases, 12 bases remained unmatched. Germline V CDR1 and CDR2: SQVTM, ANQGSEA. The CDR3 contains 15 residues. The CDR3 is CSVRGTSGGSGEQYF. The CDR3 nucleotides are TGCAGCGTTAGAGGGACTAGCGGAGGTTCGGGCGAGCAGTACTTC.

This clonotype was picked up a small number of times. The CDR3 nucleotides are TGTGCCAGCAGTTTTATGGCAGGGGGCTTTGGGGCCAACGTCCTGACTTTC. Its protein product is CASSFMAGGFGANVLTF. The chain couples TRBV27 to TRBJ2-6; TRBD1 matches at 8 bases. Losses at the gene ends were 3 bases for V and 3 bases for J; bases not matched to a gene: 7. CDR1 is MNHEY, CDR2 SMNVEV, per germline (reference sequence). The CDR3 covers 17 residues.

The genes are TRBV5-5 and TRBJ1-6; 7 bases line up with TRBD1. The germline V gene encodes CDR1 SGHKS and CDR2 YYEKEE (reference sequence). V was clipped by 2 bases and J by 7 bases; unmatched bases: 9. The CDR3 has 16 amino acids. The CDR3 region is CASSFGTVFSNSPLHF. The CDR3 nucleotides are TGTGCCAGCAGCTTCGGGACAGTCTTTTCCAATTCACCCCTCCACTTT.

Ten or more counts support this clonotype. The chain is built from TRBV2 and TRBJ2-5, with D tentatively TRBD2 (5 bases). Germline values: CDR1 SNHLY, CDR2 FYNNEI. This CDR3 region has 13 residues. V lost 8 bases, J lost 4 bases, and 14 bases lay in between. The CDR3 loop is CASGRPSPETQYF. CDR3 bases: TGTGCCAGCGGGCGCCCTAGCCCAGAGACCCAGTACTTC.

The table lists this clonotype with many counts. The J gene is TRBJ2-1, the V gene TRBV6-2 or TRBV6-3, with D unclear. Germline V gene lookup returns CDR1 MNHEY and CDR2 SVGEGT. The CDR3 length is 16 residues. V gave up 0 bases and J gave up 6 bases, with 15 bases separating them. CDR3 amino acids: CASSYSRRPESNEQFF. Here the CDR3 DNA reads TGTGCCAGCAGTTACTCGCGGCGACCAGAATCCAATGAGCAGTTCTTC.